A selection of T cell receptor beta chains follows, all from one sample in a study of neoadjuvant nivolumab and ipilimumab in lung cancer. The repertoire was sequenced with immunoSEQ multiplex PCR; TCRdb's copy has only in-frame clones and lacks some. The sample lists 30,000 to 35,000 clones; 80% to 95% were seen once. This material consisted of peripheral blood, taken after neoadjuvant nivolumab, alone or with ipilimumab, at or shortly before surgery. The receptors were gathered from an adult with non-small cell lung cancer. Both conserved end residues are part of each CDR3. A D gene is named only where the DNA matches it firmly. The size of a clone is reported for some rows only, either as once, few or many, or as a class for expanded clones.

size,V,D,J,CDR3,DNA
few,TRBV7-2,TRBD1,TRBJ2-7,CASSSSGQGTGEQYF,TGTGCCAGCAGCTCCTCGGGACAGGGCACCGGCGAGCAGTACTTC
once,TRBV29-1,NA,TRBJ2-7,CSVDLGRRYEQYF,TGCAGCGTTGATTTGGGACGGCGATACGAGCAGTACTTC
NA,TRBV7-2,NA,TRBJ2-2,CASSLSGTGELFF,TGTGCCAGCAGCTTAAGCGGCACCGGGGAGCTGTTTTTT
NA,TRBV7-8,NA,TRBJ2-2,CASSSWTVRDWAPRSTGELFF,TGTGCCAGCAGTAGTTGGACAGTTAGGGATTGGGCGCCCCGCTCCACCGGGGAGCTGTTTTTT
NA,TRBV25-1,TRBD1,TRBJ1-1,CASSGEGGVKAFF,TGTGCCAGCAGCGGGGAAGGGGGCGTCAAAGCTTTCTTT
NA,TRBV5-6,TRBD1,TRBJ1-1,CASSMTGPTEAFF,TGTGCCAGCAGCATGACAGGGCCAACTGAAGCTTTCTTT
NA,TRBV10-2,NA,TRBJ1-5,CASSEWRGEGNQPQHF,TGCGCCAGCAGTGAGTGGAGGGGGGAAGGCAATCAGCCCCAGCATTTT
NA,TRBV5-1,TRBD1,TRBJ1-2,CASSPGTGKDYGYTF,TGCGCCAGCAGCCCTGGGACAGGGAAGGACTATGGCTACACCTTC
NA,TRBV7-9,TRBD1,TRBJ2-2,CASSVWTGATGELFF,TGTGCCAGCAGCGTATGGACAGGGGCCACCGGGGAGCTGTTTTTT
once,TRBV7-9,TRBD1,TRBJ2-5,CASSFLGQGQETQYF,TGTGCCAGCAGCTTCCTCGGACAGGGCCAAGAGACCCAGTACTTC
NA,TRBV2,NA,TRBJ2-5,CASSRQETQYF,TGTGCCAGCAGCCGTCAAGAGACCCAGTACTTC
NA,TRBV14,NA,TRBJ2-5,CASSYSQGTQYF,TGTGCCAGCAGCTATTCACAGGGAACCCAGTACTTC
NA,TRBV11-1,TRBD2,TRBJ2-1,CASSFGLAVSGKFF,TGTGCCAGCAGCTTCGGACTAGCCGTGAGCGGCAAGTTCTTC
NA,TRBV9,NA,TRBJ1-1,CASSAGRRNTEAFF,TGTGCCAGCAGCGCCGGTAGGAGGAACACTGAAGCTTTCTTT
NA,TRBV7-2,NA,TRBJ1-2,CASSHYMFYTF,TGTGCCAGCAGCCACTACATGTTCTACACCTTC
once,TRBV10-2,NA,TRBJ2-5,CATGGTGAGGTQYF,TGCGCCACCGGGGGAACAGGGGCTGGCGGAACCCAGTACTTC
once,TRBV6-1,NA,TRBJ2-7,CASSGRDFKNEQYF,TGTGCCAGCAGTGGACGGGACTTTAAGAACGAGCAGTACTTC
NA,TRBV11-2,NA,TRBJ1-2,CASSLERGWGDYGYTF,TGTGCCAGCAGCTTAGAGCGGGGTTGGGGAGACTATGGCTACACCTTC
NA,TRBV10-3,NA,TRBJ2-2,CAISESGIAGTGELFF,TGTGCCATCAGTGAGTCGGGGATAGCAGGAACCGGGGAGCTGTTTTTT
NA,TRBV28,TRBD1,TRBJ2-7,CASSLSGGDRDYEQYF,TGTGCCAGCAGTTTATCGGGCGGGGACAGGGACTACGAGCAGTACTTC
NA,TRBV18,NA,TRBJ2-7,CASSPGQSSYEQYF,TGTGCCAGCTCACCAGGGCAAAGCTCCTACGAGCAGTACTTC
NA,TRBV29-1,NA,TRBJ1-1,CSVEELANGAFF,TGCAGCGTTGAAGAACTTGCCAATGGAGCTTTCTTT
NA,TRBV4-2,TRBD2,TRBJ2-5,CASSQEGSGRGETQYF,TGTGCCAGCAGCCAAGAGGGTAGCGGGAGAGGAGAGACCCAGTACTTC